This paragraph reports one T cell receptor beta chain. Its cognate antigen is unknown. One junction end disagrees with the germline gene, perhaps due to a read error. The CDR3 loop spans 14 amino acids. From unsorted bulk tissue weighing roughly 19-32 mg, DNA and RNA were co-extracted. The data originate from a study of tumor-infiltrating lymphocytes in primary liver carcinoma. Study-level background: Tumors were staged T1-T3 N0M0 and measured about 4 to 11 cm across.

Overall study findings and caveats: Tumors had a top-250-clone fraction that was significantly higher than blood (p = 0.039). A small share of top clones, only about 7-24%, was found in all five tumor regions.

Starting material of approximately 500 ng total RNA yielded TCR beta cDNA via a constant-region primer. Each TCR beta library was derived from three nested multiplex PCR rounds that employed slightly modified ARM-PCR. Both of the initial two PCR rounds ran for around 9 cycles and employed TRBV1-TRBV30 forward primers alongside a C-beta reverse primer. TCRdb called the multiplex PCR reads again in MiXCR, with one record for every CDR3 protein. The data show 90,000 to 100,000 distinct CDR3 sequences, more than 60% seen once. The sequence was collected from a woman in her sixties or seventies with primary liver carcinoma and hepatitis B virus infection. Sequencing was carried out using liver tumor tissue from sampling region 5. Indicated subset: tumor region T5, tumor centre. The rearrangement joins TRBV12-3 or TRBV12-4 to TRBJ1-1; no reliable D call. CDR3 coding DNA: TGTACCAGCAGTTTGTTTAGAGTAAACACTGTAGCTTTCTTT. Amino acids: CTSSLFRVNTVAFF.